A selection of T cell receptor beta chains follows, all from one sample in a study of coeliac disease. The assay was immunoSEQ multiplex PCR, and TCRdb's table has in-frame clones only and misses some. Counted here are nearly 4,500 clones, 62% occurring once; the ten biggest clones make up approximately 8%. The specimen sequenced was intraepithelial lymphocytes from the gut. These receptor sequences come from a woman between 18 and 30 years old with active celiac disease. CDR3s include the opening cysteine and the closing phenylalanine or tryptophan. Fields, in order: CDR3 protein, CDR3 DNA, D gene, clone size, J gene, V gene. The D gene is left open where the match is weak. Clone sizes are given selectively: once, few, many, or a class where the clone is expanded.

CDR3: CASSITSGTHEQYF; DNA: TGTGCCAGTAGTATTACCAGCGGGACTCACGAGCAGTACTTC; D: TRBD2; size: .; J: TRBJ2-7; V: TRBV19
CDR3: CASSWGGTGELFF; DNA: TGTGCCAGCAGCTGGGGGGGGACCGGGGAGCTGTTTTTT; D: TRBD2; size: few; J: TRBJ2-2; V: TRBV5-4
CDR3: CAWNPFGGTDTQYF; DNA: TGTGCCTGGAATCCTTTCGGGGGCACAGATACGCAGTATTTT; D: .; size: once; J: TRBJ2-3; V: TRBV30
CDR3: CASSFSGREDEQYF; DNA: TGTGCCAGCAGCTTTTCCGGGAGGGAGGACGAGCAGTACTTC; D: TRBD2; size: .; J: TRBJ2-7; V: TRBV7-3
CDR3: CASSLSGGRGTEAFF; DNA: TGTGCCAGCAGTTTATCGGGGGGGCGGGGGACTGAAGCTTTCTTT; D: .; size: .; J: TRBJ1-1; V: TRBV27
CDR3: CASSLSPLAGHEQYF; DNA: TGTGCCAGCAGTTTATCGCCACTAGCGGGCCACGAGCAGTACTTC; D: TRBD2; size: .; J: TRBJ2-7; V: TRBV27
CDR3: CASSEPGSGGASYNEQFF; DNA: TGCGCCAGCAGTGAGCCGGGTAGCGGGGGGGCATCTTACAATGAGCAGTTCTTC; D: TRBD2; size: once; J: TRBJ2-1; V: TRBV10-2
CDR3: CASSLSGTSSYNEQFF; DNA: TGTGCCAGCAGTTTATCGGGGACTAGCTCCTACAATGAGCAGTTCTTC; D: TRBD2; size: large; J: TRBJ2-1; V: TRBV27
CDR3: CASSLPKRRPLNTEAFF; DNA: TGTGCCAGCAGTTTACCCAAGAGGAGGCCTTTGAACACTGAAGCTTTCTTT; D: .; size: few; J: TRBJ1-1; V: TRBV28
CDR3: CASSPQLGSGGYEQYF; DNA: TGTGCCAGCTCACCACAGTTGGGTTCGGGGGGCTACGAGCAGTACTTC; D: TRBD2; size: .; J: TRBJ2-7; V: TRBV18
CDR3: CASSDQGAQSGYTF; DNA: TGTGCCAGCAGTGATCAGGGGGCGCAAAGTGGCTACACCTTC; D: TRBD1; size: .; J: TRBJ1-2; V: TRBV6-4
CDR3: CASSQVSSGGVNEQYF; DNA: TGTGCCAGCAGCCAAGTTTCTAGCGGGGGCGTCAACGAGCAGTACTTC; D: TRBD2; size: .; J: TRBJ2-7; V: TRBV4-2
CDR3: CASSLAGGPGNTGELFF; DNA: TGTGCCAGCAGCCTAGCGGGAGGGCCAGGGAACACCGGGGAGCTGTTTTTT; D: TRBD2; size: .; J: TRBJ2-2; V: TRBV5-6
CDR3: CASSTNRVPTDTQYF; DNA: TGTGCCAGCAGCACGAACAGGGTACCCACAGATACGCAGTATTTT; D: .; size: few; J: TRBJ2-3; V: TRBV6-5
CDR3: CASSWGHISTDTQYF; DNA: TGTGCCAGCAGTTGGGGACACATTAGCACAGATACGCAGTATTTT; D: .; size: .; J: TRBJ2-3; V: TRBV5-4
CDR3: CATSRVRGEPEAIYGYTF; DNA: TGTGCCACCAGCAGAGTTCGTGGTGAGCCTGAGGCCATCTATGGCTACACCTTC; D: .; size: .; J: TRBJ1-2; V: TRBV15
CDR3: CSVLGGSGTEAFF; DNA: TGCAGCGTTCTCGGGGGGTCGGGCACTGAAGCTTTCTTT; D: .; size: .; J: TRBJ1-1; V: TRBV29-1
CDR3: CAISEGGDYSEQYF; DNA: TGTGCCATCAGTGAGGGAGGGGACTACTCCGAGCAGTACTTC; D: TRBD2; size: .; J: TRBJ2-7; V: TRBV10-3
CDR3: CASSLDTGGSRYGYTF; DNA: TGTGCCAGCAGCTTGGACACGGGGGGCAGTCGGTATGGCTACACCTTC; D: .; size: large; J: TRBJ1-2; V: TRBV5-6
CDR3: CASSELGNRGPHNYGYTF; DNA: TGTGCCAGCAGTGAATTGGGGAACAGGGGGCCTCATAACTATGGCTACACCTTC; D: TRBD1; size: once; J: TRBJ1-2; V: TRBV25-1
CDR3: CASSLYGGAWDEQFF; DNA: TGCGCCAGCAGCTTGTACGGGGGGGCCTGGGATGAGCAGTTCTTC; D: TRBD2; size: .; J: TRBJ2-1; V: TRBV5-1
CDR3: CAISESLYGGSNYGYTF; DNA: TGTGCCATCAGTGAGTCGCTTTATGGCGGATCTAACTATGGCTACACCTTC; D: .; size: .; J: TRBJ1-2; V: TRBV10-3
CDR3: CASTRGGILLNYGYTF; DNA: TGTGCCAGCACCAGGGGAGGGATCCTGCTAAACTATGGCTACACCTTC; D: .; size: .; J: TRBJ1-2; V: TRBV18
CDR3: CASSLSSGSNYNEQFF; DNA: TGTGCCAGCAGTTTATCTAGCGGGAGTAACTACAATGAGCAGTTCTTC; D: TRBD2; size: .; J: TRBJ2-1; V: TRBV28
CDR3: CAISDRGNYGYTF; DNA: TGTGCCATTTCGGACAGGGGGAACTATGGCTACACCTTC; D: TRBD1; size: few; J: TRBJ1-2; V: TRBV28
CDR3: CASSIDDRGGDSPLHF; DNA: TGTGCCAGTAGTATAGATGACAGGGGAGGGGATTCACCCCTCCACTTT; D: TRBD1; size: few; J: TRBJ1-6; V: TRBV19
CDR3: CASSLVPEPSTNQETQYF; DNA: TGTGCCAGCAGCTTAGTACCGGAACCGTCGACTAACCAAGAGACCCAGTACTTC; D: .; size: few; J: TRBJ2-5; V: TRBV11-2
CDR3: CASSLQGGLAGYNEQFF; DNA: TGTGCCAGCAGCCTCCAAGGTGGGCTAGCAGGCTACAATGAGCAGTTCTTC; D: .; size: .; J: TRBJ2-1; V: TRBV14
CDR3: CASRHQGGEPLYGYTF; DNA: TGTGCCAGCAGGCACCAAGGGGGCGAACCTCTCTATGGCTACACCTTC; D: TRBD1; size: .; J: TRBJ1-2; V: TRBV6-6
CDR3: CASTRGLVEAFF; DNA: TGTGCCAGCACCCGGGGTTTGGTTGAAGCTTTCTTT; D: .; size: few; J: TRBJ1-1; V: TRBV13
CDR3: CASSQIAGGRESSYNEQFF; DNA: TGCGCCAGCAGCCAGATCGCTGGGGGACGGGAGAGCAGCTACAATGAGCAGTTCTTC; D: .; size: few; J: TRBJ2-1; V: TRBV4-1
CDR3: CAWSTGQGPQPQHF; DNA: TGTGCCTGGAGTACAGGGCAGGGGCCTCAGCCCCAGCATTTT; D: .; size: .; J: TRBJ1-5; V: TRBV30
CDR3: CASSFGGAGYEQYF; DNA: TGTGCCAGCAGTTTCGGGGGGGCTGGCTACGAGCAGTACTTC; D: TRBD2; size: .; J: TRBJ2-7; V: TRBV28